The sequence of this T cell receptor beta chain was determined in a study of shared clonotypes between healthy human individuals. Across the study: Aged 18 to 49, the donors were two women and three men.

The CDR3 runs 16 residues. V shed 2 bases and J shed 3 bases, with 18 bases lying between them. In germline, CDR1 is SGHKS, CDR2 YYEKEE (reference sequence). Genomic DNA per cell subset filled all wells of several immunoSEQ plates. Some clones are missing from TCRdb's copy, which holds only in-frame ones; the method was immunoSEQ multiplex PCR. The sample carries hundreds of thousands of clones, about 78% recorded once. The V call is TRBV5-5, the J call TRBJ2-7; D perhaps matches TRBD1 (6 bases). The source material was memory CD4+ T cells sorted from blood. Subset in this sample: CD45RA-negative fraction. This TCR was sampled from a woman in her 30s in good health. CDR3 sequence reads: CASSFPTGYRRYEQYF. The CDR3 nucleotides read TGTGCCAGCAGCTTTCCTACAGGGTATCGGCGCTACGAGCAGTACTTC.